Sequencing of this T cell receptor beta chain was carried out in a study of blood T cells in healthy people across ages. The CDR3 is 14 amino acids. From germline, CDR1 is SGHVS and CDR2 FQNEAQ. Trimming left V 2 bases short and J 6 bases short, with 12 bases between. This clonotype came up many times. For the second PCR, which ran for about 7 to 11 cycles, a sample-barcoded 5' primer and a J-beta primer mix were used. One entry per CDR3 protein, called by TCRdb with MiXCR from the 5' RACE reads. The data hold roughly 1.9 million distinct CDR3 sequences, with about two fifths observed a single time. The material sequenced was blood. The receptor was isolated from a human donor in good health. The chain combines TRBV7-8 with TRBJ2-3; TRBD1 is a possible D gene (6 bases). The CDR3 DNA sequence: TGTGCCAGCAGCTTACCCAGGGGCGGGGATACGCAGTATTTT. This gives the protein CASSLPRGGDTQYF.